Presented here are 4 T cell receptor beta chains from one specimen sequenced in a study of siplizumab effects on memory and regulatory T cells. TCRdb's copy holds only in-frame clones and misses some; the assay was immunoSEQ multiplex PCR. The sample shows about 91,000 clones, 96% of them seen only once. The specimen was naive CD4+ T cells sorted from blood. These receptors were taken from a human donor in good health.

The chain employs TRBV7-2 and TRBJ1-3, with D unclear. The CDR3 covers 11 residues. Per germline, CDR1 SGHTA and CDR2 FQGNSA. V lost 1 base, J lost 8 bases, and 3 bases lay in between. The CDR3 loop reads CASSLGYTIYF. CDR3 sequence (DNA): TGTGCCAGCAGCTTAGGGTACACCATATATTTT.

This clone showed up just once. The chain combines TRBV28 with TRBJ2-3; TRBD2 matches at 10 bases. CDR3 length: 15 amino acids. With V trimmed by 4 bases and J by 3 bases, 4 bases remained unmatched. Per germline, CDR1 MDHEN and CDR2 SYDVKM. CDR3 region: CASSSTGLATDTQYF. CDR3 DNA sequence: TGTGCCAGCAGTTCGACGGGACTAGCGACAGATACGCAGTATTTT.

The V gene is TRBV28, the J gene TRBJ1-5; D call uncertain. V lost 6 bases to trimming and J lost 2 bases, with 11 bases between them. Germline CDR1 reads MDHEN; CDR2 reads SYDVKM. The CDR3 is made up of 14 amino acids. CDR3 protein: CASSSWSGNQPQHF. Here the CDR3 DNA reads TGTGCCAGCAGCAGTTGGTCGGGCAATCAGCCCCAGCATTTT.

The chain is built from TRBV18 and TRBJ1-2; D might be TRBD1 (5 bases). CDR1 and CDR2 from the germline V gene are KGHSH and LQKENI. CDR3 size: 13 residues. V lost 3 bases and J lost 2, with 7 bases in between. CDR3 nucleotides: TGTGCCAGCTCACCCGAGGGGAACTATGGCTACACCTTC. This encodes CASSPEGNYGYTF.